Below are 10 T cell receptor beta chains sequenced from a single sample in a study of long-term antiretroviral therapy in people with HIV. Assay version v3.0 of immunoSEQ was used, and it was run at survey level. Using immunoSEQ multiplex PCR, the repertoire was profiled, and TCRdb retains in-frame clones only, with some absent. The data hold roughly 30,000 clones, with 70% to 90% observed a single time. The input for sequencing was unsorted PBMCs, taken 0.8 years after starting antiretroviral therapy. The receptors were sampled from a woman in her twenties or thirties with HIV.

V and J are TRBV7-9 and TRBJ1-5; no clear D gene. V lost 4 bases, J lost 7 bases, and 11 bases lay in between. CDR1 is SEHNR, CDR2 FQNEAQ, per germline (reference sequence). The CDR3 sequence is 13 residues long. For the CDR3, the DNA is TGTGCCAGCAGCTCGTCGGGGTCGCAGCCCCAGCATTTT. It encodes CASSSSGSQPQHF.

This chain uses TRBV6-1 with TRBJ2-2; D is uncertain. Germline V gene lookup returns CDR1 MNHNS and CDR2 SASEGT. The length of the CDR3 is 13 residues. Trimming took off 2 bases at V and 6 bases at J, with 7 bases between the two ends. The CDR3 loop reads CASSESSAGELFF. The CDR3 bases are TGTGCCAGCAGTGAAAGCTCGGCCGGGGAGCTGTTTTTT.

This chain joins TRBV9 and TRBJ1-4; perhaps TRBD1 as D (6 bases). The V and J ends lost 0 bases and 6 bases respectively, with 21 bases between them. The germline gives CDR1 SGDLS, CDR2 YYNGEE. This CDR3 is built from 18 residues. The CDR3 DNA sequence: TGTGCCAGCAGCGTAGCTGTGGGGGCGCGGGATGGCGATGAAAAACTGTTTTTT. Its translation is CASSVAVGARDGDEKLFF.

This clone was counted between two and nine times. The CDR3 DNA reads TGTGCCAGCGCCAGGGACAGCACCTATGGCTACACCTTC. Protein product: CASARDSTYGYTF. The chain uses TRBV14 and TRBJ1-2; 7 bases align to TRBD1. Germline V gene data show CDR1 as SGHDN and CDR2 as FVKESK. The CDR3 consists of 13 residues. V lost 8 bases, J lost 4 bases, and 7 bases stayed unmatched.

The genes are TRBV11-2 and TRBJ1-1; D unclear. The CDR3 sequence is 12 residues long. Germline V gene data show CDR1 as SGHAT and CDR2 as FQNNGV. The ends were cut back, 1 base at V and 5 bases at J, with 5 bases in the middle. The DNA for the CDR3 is TGTGCCAGCAGCTTAGGGGTGACTGAAGCTTTCTTT. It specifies CASSLGVTEAFF.

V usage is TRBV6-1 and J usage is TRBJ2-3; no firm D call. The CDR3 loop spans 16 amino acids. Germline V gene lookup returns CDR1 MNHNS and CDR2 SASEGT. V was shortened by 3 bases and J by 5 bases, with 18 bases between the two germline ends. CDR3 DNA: TGTGCCAGCAGTGAGAATCCCCTTAGAGCCAAAGATACGCAGTATTTT. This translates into CASSENPLRAKDTQYF.

The CDR3 nucleotides are TGTGCCAGCACGGACAGTAGCTCCTATAATTCACCCCTCCACTTT. Its translation is CASTDSSSYNSPLHF. The chain recombines TRBV6-4 with TRBJ1-6, with D possibly being TRBD1 (6 bases). The length of the CDR3 is 15 residues. Looked up from germline, CDR1 is MRHNA and CDR2 is SNTAGT. V lost 7 bases and J lost 0, with 10 bases in between.

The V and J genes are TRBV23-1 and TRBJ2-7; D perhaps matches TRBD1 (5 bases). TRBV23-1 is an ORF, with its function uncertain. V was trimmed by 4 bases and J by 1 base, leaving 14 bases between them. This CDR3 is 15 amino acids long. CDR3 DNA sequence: TGCGCCAGCAGTCGATACCAAGCAGGGTCCTACGAGCAGTACGTC. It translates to CASSRYQAGSYEQYV.

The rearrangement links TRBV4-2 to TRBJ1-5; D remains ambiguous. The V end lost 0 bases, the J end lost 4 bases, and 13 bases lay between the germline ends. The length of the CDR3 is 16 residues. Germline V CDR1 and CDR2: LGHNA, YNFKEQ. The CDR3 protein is CASSQEHLAGNQPQHF. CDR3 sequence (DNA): TGTGCCAGCAGCCAAGAACATTTGGCAGGAAATCAGCCCCAGCATTTT.

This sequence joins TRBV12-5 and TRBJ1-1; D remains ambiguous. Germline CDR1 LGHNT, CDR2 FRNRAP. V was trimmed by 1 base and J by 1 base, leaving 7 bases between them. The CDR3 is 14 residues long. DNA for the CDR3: TGTGCTAGTGGTTTGGGGGTCGGGAACACTGAAGCTTTCTTT. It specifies CASGLGVGNTEAFF.